These 11 T cell receptor beta chains originate from one sample sequenced in a study of siplizumab effects on memory and regulatory T cells. It was at 37°C and for five to seven days that the mixed lymphocyte reaction cells were cocultured. Sequencing was performed with immunoSEQ multiplex PCR; in TCRdb, only in-frame clones are kept and a portion is missing. The table has 4,900 or so clones, over 45% seen once; the top ten hold under 85%. The antigens of these receptors remain unknown. The sequenced sample consisted of CFSE-low (dividing) CD8+ T cells sorted from an allogeneic mixed lymphocyte reaction. These receptors all come from a human donor in good health; the cells came from an allogeneic mixed lymphocyte reaction. Some clones in this sample may be carry-over from other donors' samples.

The J gene is TRBJ2-2, the V gene TRBV5-6, with 8 nucleotides matching TRBD1. This CDR3 region has 18 residues. V lost 2 bases to trimming and J lost 6 bases; unmatched junction nucleotides: 15. The germline CDR1 and CDR2 sequences are SGHDT and YYEEEE. The CDR3 DNA reads as TGTGCCAGCAGCTTAGCCGCCCTGGACAGGGCGCGTCCCGGGGAGCTGTTTTTT. This codes for CASSLAALDRARPGELFF.

This rearrangement joins TRBV4-1 to TRBJ2-2; D may be TRBD2 (5 bases). Germline CDR1 reads MGHRA; CDR2 reads YSYEKL. There are 16 residues in the CDR3. V lost 3 bases, J lost 0 bases, and 11 bases lay in between. The CDR3 sequence is CASSHTGISNTGELFF. The DNA of the CDR3 is TGCGCCAGCAGCCATACCGGGATCTCGAACACCGGGGAGCTGTTTTTT.

This clone was recorded at least ten times. The rearrangement uses TRBV7-6 and TRBJ2-7; perhaps TRBD2 as D (6 bases). Trimming left V 1 base short and J 2 bases short, with 12 bases between. Germline lookup yields CDR1 SGHVS and CDR2 FNYEAQ. This CDR3 spans 15 amino acids. The CDR3 coding sequence is TGTGCCAGCAGCTTAGGCGGCGGGATGGCCTACGAGCAGTACTTC. Protein: CASSLGGGMAYEQYF. The variable domain in full, completed from reference TRBV7-6 and TRBJ2-7, reads GAGVSQSPRYKVTKRGQDVALRCDPISGHVSLYWYRQALGQGPEFLTYFNYEAQQDKSGLPNDRFSAERPEGSISTLTIQRTEQRDSAMYRCASSLGGGMAYEQYFGPGTRLTVT.

The chain is built from TRBV10-3 and TRBJ2-3, with 10 bases aligning to TRBD2. Unmatched junction bases numbered 13, after V lost 3 bases and J lost 10 bases. The CDR3 runs to 16 residues. Looked up from germline, CDR1 is ENHRY and CDR2 is SYGVKD. CDR3 protein: CAISERASGGTQAQYF. The DNA of the CDR3 is TGTGCCATCAGTGAAAGAGCTAGCGGGGGCACGCAGGCGCAGTATTTT.

The chain couples TRBV4-1 to TRBJ1-1; 7 bases line up with TRBD1. The trim removed 4 bases at V and 2 bases at J, leaving 4 bases unmatched. Germline assignment: CDR1 MGHRA and CDR2 YSYEKL. The CDR3 contains 14 residues. CDR3 DNA sequence: TGCGCCAGCAGCCTTACAGGGGATAACACTGAAGCTTTCTTT. Its translation is CASSLTGDNTEAFF.

The chain carries TRBV29-1 and TRBJ2-7, with TRBD2 identical over 8 bases. The CDR3 totals 13 residues. V lost 4 bases, J lost 0 bases, and 2 bases stayed unmatched. Germline V lookup: CDR1 SQVTM, CDR2 ANQGSEA. The CDR3 region is CSVGLAGSYEQYF. For the CDR3, the DNA is TGCAGCGTTGGTCTAGCGGGCTCCTACGAGCAGTACTTC.

The chain has TRBV6-4 and TRBJ1-5; D not certain. Germline loops: CDR1 MRHNA, CDR2 SNTAGT. V shed 0 bases and J shed 0 bases, with 9 bases lying between them. The CDR3 totals 16 residues. CDR3 sequence reads: CASSDSTEYSNQPQHF. The CDR3 DNA reads as TGTGCCAGCAGTGACTCTACAGAATATAGCAATCAGCCCCAGCATTTT.

This clone was seen a handful of times. The rearrangement uses TRBV29-1 and TRBJ2-2, with D maybe TRBD2 (5 bases). The CDR3 runs to 14 residues. V was pared by 5 bases and J by 0 bases, with 10 bases between. CDR1 is SQVTM, CDR2 ANQGSEA, per germline. As DNA, the CDR3 is TGCAGCGTTTTCTGGCGGGCGAACACCGGGGAGCTGTTTTTT. Its protein product is CSVFWRANTGELFF.

This clone turned up a few times. The CDR3 DNA reads TGCAGTGCTCCGCTGTACAATGAGCAGTTCTTC. It translates to CSAPLYNEQFF. V usage is TRBV20-1 and J usage is TRBJ2-1, with D unclear. Germline CDR1 is DFQATT and CDR2 is SNEGSKA (reference sequence). CDR3 length equals 11 residues. V lost 5 bases to trimming and J lost 4 bases, with 6 bases between them.

V is TRBV27 and J is TRBJ2-5; D may be TRBD2 (6 bases). Per the germline V gene, CDR1 is MNHEY and CDR2 is SMNVEV (reference sequence). This CDR3 comprises 17 residues. Trimming removed 3 bases at V and 4 bases at J, with 21 bases between. This CDR3 is CASSFQGAMEGRETQYF. The CDR3 DNA sequence: TGTGCCAGCAGTTTTCAAGGGGCAATGGAGGGAAGAGAGACCCAGTACTTC.

This chain joins TRBV7-7 and TRBJ2-6; D remains ambiguous. V was trimmed by 5 bases and J by 5 bases, leaving 19 bases between them. The CDR3 spans 17 residues. Germline CDR1 reads SSHAT; CDR2 reads FNYEAQ (reference sequence). The CDR3 here is CASSNSMPQSRANVLTF. The CDR3 DNA is TGTGCCAGCAGCAATTCCATGCCACAAAGTCGGGCCAACGTCCTGACTTTC.